The next 4 T cell receptor beta chains were all read from a single sample in a study of blood T cell repertoires in COVID-19. Profiled with immunoSEQ multiplex PCR; TCRdb holds only in-frame clones, not every one. The repertoire holds 200,000 to 250,000 clones, with about 90% as singletons. Sequencing was done on a sample of peripheral blood. Source of these receptors: a woman aged 55-69 years with acute or convalescent COVID-19.

This clone has only a few counts. This sequence joins TRBV6-2 or TRBV6-3 and TRBJ1-4; 9 nucleotides line up with TRBD1. The length of the CDR3 is 16 residues. J lost 4 bases, V lost 6 bases, and 9 bases had no gene match. The germline V gene has CDR1 MNHEY and CDR2 SVGEGT. In DNA form, the CDR3 reads TGTGCCAGCAGCCGCCCCTTGACAGGGGGTAATGAAAAACTGTTTTTT. Its translation is CASSRPLTGGNEKLFF.

This chain links TRBV5-1 with TRBJ2-6; the D gene is possibly TRBD2 (5 bases). This CDR3 comprises 19 residues. The V end lost 0 bases, the J end lost 0 bases, and 16 bases lay between the germline ends. Per germline, CDR1 SGHRS and CDR2 YFSETQ. The CDR3 here is CASSLGGGARSSGANVLTF. In DNA form, the CDR3 reads TGCGCCAGCAGCTTGGGCGGAGGCGCCCGGAGCTCTGGGGCCAACGTCCTGACTTTC.

The chain recombines TRBV6-2 or TRBV6-3 with TRBJ1-1; D remains ambiguous. CDR3 length equals 13 residues. V was shortened by 4 bases and J by 4 bases, with 10 bases between the two germline ends. Germline-derived CDR1 and CDR2 are MNHEY and SVGEGT. The CDR3 DNA sequence: TGTGCCAGCAGTTTAGCCCCGATCACTGAAGCTTTCTTT. Its protein is CASSLAPITEAFF.

The V call is TRBV5-4, the J call TRBJ1-2, with unresolved D. Germline CDR1 and CDR2: SGHNT and YYREEE (reference sequence). The CDR3 runs 13 residues. With 1 base removed from V and 4 bases from J, the gap between germline ends came to 8 bases. CDR3: CASSLRVGYGYTF. CDR3 DNA sequence: TGTGCCAGCAGCTTGCGGGTAGGCTATGGCTACACCTTC. Supplemented by reference TRBV5-4 and TRBJ1-2, the full variable domain reads ETGVTQSPTHLIKTRGQQVTLRCSSQSGHNTVSWYQQALGQGPQFIFQYYREEENGRGNFPPRFSGLQFPNYSSELNVNALELDDSALYLCASSLRVGYGYTFGSGTRLTVV.